These 14 T cell receptor beta chains originate from one sample sequenced in a study of beta chain features in type 1 diabetes. Reverse transcription of all isolated RNA meant that expressed TCRB transcripts were sequenced. The assay was immunoSEQ multiplex PCR, and TCRdb's table has in-frame clones only and misses some. The sample includes around 400,000 clones, roughly 12% of them seen just once. Sequenced sample: naive CD4+ T cells from blood. These receptors all stem from a man younger than 35 in good health.

In this sample, this clone turned up a few times. The chain joins TRBV7-2 to TRBJ1-5; D uncertain. The CDR3 is made up of 12 amino acids. CDR1 and CDR2 (germline): SGHTA, FQGNSA. V was cut by 3 bases and J by 13 bases, with 13 bases left in between. CDR3 nucleotides: TGTGCCAGCAGCTTGGGTGGCCGGGGACAGCATTTT. It codes for CASSLGGRGQHF.

J is TRBJ2-1 and V is TRBV7-3; D remains unclear. The CDR3 covers 13 residues. Germline-derived CDR1 and CDR2 are SGHTA and FQGTGA. V dropped 4 bases and J dropped 5 bases, with 9 bases sitting between them. Here the CDR3 reads CASSSFIDNEQFF. Written as DNA, the CDR3 is TGTGCCAGCAGCTCCTTTATCGACAATGAGCAGTTCTTC. Together with reference TRBV7-3 and TRBJ2-1, the CDR3 gives the full variable domain: GAGVSQTPSNKVTEKGKYVELRCDPISGHTALYWYRQSLGQGPEFLIYFQGTGAADDSGLPNDRFFAVRPEGSVSTLKIQRTERGDSAVYLCASSSFIDNEQFFGPGTRLTVL.

The chain is built from TRBV25-1 and TRBJ2-2; D gene ambiguous. The CDR3 extends over 11 amino acids. Trimming took off 6 bases at V and 6 bases at J, with 5 bases between the two ends. The germline gives CDR1 MGHDK, CDR2 SYGVNS. CDR3 DNA sequence: TGTGCCAGCAGGTTAGCCGGGGAGCTGTTTTTT. Translated: CASRLAGELFF.

A few counts support this clone. The V and J genes are TRBV7-2 and TRBJ2-5; TRBD1 might be the D (6 bases). The germline CDR1 and CDR2 sequences are SGHTA and FQGNSA. With 5 bases removed from V and 2 bases from J, the gap between germline ends came to 15 bases. This CDR3 spans 15 amino acids. CDR3 DNA sequence: TGTGCCAGCAGCCTACATGGACAGCTACAAGAGACCCAGTACTTC. It codes for CASSLHGQLQETQYF.

This clone was seen only a few times. The chain joins TRBV7-9 to TRBJ2-3, with unresolved D. Trimming removed 5 bases at V and 0 bases at J, with 12 bases between. The V gene's germline CDR1 is SEHNR and CDR2 FQNEAQ (reference sequence). There are 15 residues in the CDR3. Here the CDR3 reads CASSRRLTSTDTQYF. The CDR3 bases are TGTGCCAGCAGCCGCAGACTTACTAGCACAGATACGCAGTATTTT.

This clone was seen only a few times. The J gene is TRBJ2-7, the V gene TRBV4-2; 7 bases are shared with TRBD2. CDR3 length equals 12 residues. Losses at the gene ends were 3 bases for V and 6 bases for J; bases not matched to a gene: 2. Germline CDR1 LGHNA, CDR2 YNFKEQ. The CDR3 DNA sequence: TGTGCCAGCAGCCAGTGGGGGGGCGAGCAGTACTTC. Translation gives CASSQWGGEQYF.

This clone was seen a handful of times. V is TRBV11-2 and J is TRBJ2-1, with 8 bases aligning to TRBD2. With 5 bases clipped from V and 1 base from J, the junction kept 7 bases outside the gene matches. Germline loops: CDR1 SGHAT, CDR2 FQNNGV. The CDR3 is 16 amino acids. The DNA of the CDR3 is TGTGCCAGCAGCCGAACGGGGGGGTGGTCCTACAATGAGCAGTTCTTC. It codes for CASSRTGGWSYNEQFF.

Only a few counts were recorded for this clone. This chain links TRBV7-2 with TRBJ2-5; TRBD2 matches at 9 bases. Germline loops: CDR1 SGHTA, CDR2 FQGNSA. The CDR3 extends over 16 amino acids. V lost 6 bases to trimming and J lost 2 bases; unmatched junction nucleotides: 10. The CDR3 nucleotides read TGTGCCAGCAGATCGATAGCGGGAGTGAGGCAAGAGACCCAGTACTTC. This translates into CASRSIAGVRQETQYF. Full variable domain (missing parts from reference TRBV7-2 and TRBJ2-5): GAGVSQSPSNKVTEKGKDVELRCDPISGHTALYWYRQSLGQGLEFLIYFQGNSAPDKSGLPSDRFSAERTGGSVSTLTIQRTQQEDSAVYLCASRSIAGVRQETQYFGPGTRLLVL.

In this sample, this clone turned up a few times. The chain employs TRBV5-1 and TRBJ2-3; D is undetermined. Germline loops: CDR1 SGHRS, CDR2 YFSETQ. CDR3 length equals 11 residues. The V end lost 5 bases, the J end lost 5 bases, and 6 bases lay between the germline ends. The DNA for the CDR3 is TGCGCCAGCAGGTCGGGAGATACGCAGTATTTT. Its translation: CASRSGDTQYF.

This clone was recorded a few times. The V and J genes are TRBV28 and TRBJ2-3; 7 bases map to TRBD1. CDR1 is MDHEN, CDR2 SYDVKM, per germline. CDR3 length: 16 amino acids. The junction had 5 bases not matched to a gene; V was cut back by 2 bases and J by 0 bases. The CDR3 coding sequence is TGTGCCAGCAGTTTACCGTACAGGGGTAGCACAGATACGCAGTATTTT. The encoded protein is CASSLPYRGSTDTQYF.

This clone was observed a few times. The chain uses TRBV5-4 and TRBJ1-2; 8 nucleotides agree with TRBD1. The J segment lost 6 bases and the V segment lost 3 bases, leaving 13 bases of the junction unmatched. The CDR3 is 16 residues long. Germline CDR1 reads SGHNT; CDR2 reads YYREEE (reference sequence). CDR3 sequence: CASSSRKPDRVHGYTF. CDR3 nucleotides: TGTGCCAGCAGCTCGAGAAAACCGGACAGGGTGCATGGCTACACCTTC. The entire variable domain, with the rest obtained from reference TRBV5-4 and TRBJ1-2, is as follows: ETGVTQSPTHLIKTRGQQVTLRCSSQSGHNTVSWYQQALGQGPQFIFQYYREEENGRGNFPPRFSGLQFPNYSSELNVNALELDDSALYLCASSSRKPDRVHGYTFGSGTRLTVV.

V usage is TRBV7-3 and J usage is TRBJ2-1, with 8 bases aligning to TRBD2. Germline assignment: CDR1 SGHTA and CDR2 FQGTGA. Trimming removed 5 bases from V and 6 bases from J; junction bases left unmatched: 9. This CDR3 contains 15 residues. CDR3 sequence: CASSPTGGSGNEQFF. CDR3 DNA: TGTGCCAGCAGCCCAACGGGAGGGTCGGGCAATGAGCAGTTCTTC.

In its sample, this clone was seen a few times. The V and J genes are TRBV28 and TRBJ1-2, with 7 bases identical to TRBD1. There are 14 residues in the CDR3. CDR1 and CDR2 (germline): MDHEN, SYDVKM. Unmatched junction bases numbered 7, after V lost 6 bases and J lost 3 bases. The CDR3 sequence: CASSSPGQDYGYTF. CDR3 bases: TGTGCCAGCAGCTCCCCCGGACAGGACTATGGCTACACCTTC.

Ten or more counts support this clone. In DNA, the CDR3 is TGTGCCAGCAGTCACACAACCCCATACTTC. Translation gives CASSHTTPYF. This rearrangement joins TRBV28 to TRBJ2-7; no clear D gene. V dropped 5 bases and J dropped 13 bases, with 12 bases sitting between them. The CDR3 spans 10 residues. Germline V gene data show CDR1 as MDHEN and CDR2 as SYDVKM. The complete variable domain, with remaining parts taken from reference TRBV28 and TRBJ2-7, reads DVKVTQSSRYLVKRTGEKVFLECVQDMDHENMFWYRQDPGLGLRLIYFSYDVKMKEKGDIPEGYSVSREKKERFSLILESASTNQTSMYLCASSHTTPYFGPGTRLTVT.